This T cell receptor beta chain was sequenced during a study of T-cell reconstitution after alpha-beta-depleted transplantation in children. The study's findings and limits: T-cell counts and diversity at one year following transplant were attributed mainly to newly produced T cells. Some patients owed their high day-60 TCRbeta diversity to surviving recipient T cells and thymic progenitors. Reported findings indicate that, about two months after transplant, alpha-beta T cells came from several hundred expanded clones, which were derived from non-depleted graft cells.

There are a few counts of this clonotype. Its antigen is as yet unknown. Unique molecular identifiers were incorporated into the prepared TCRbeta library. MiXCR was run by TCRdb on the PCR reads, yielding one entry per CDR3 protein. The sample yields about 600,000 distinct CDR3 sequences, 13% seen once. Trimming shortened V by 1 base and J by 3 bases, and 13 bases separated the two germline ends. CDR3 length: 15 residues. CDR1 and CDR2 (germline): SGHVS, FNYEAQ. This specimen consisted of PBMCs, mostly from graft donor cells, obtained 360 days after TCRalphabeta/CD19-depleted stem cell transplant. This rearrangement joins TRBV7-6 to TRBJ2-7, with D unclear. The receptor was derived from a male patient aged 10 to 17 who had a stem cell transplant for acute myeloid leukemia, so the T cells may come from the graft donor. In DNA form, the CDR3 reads TGTGCCAGCAGCTTAGGATGGCAGGTCTACTACGAGCAGTACTTC. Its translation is CASSLGWQVYYEQYF.